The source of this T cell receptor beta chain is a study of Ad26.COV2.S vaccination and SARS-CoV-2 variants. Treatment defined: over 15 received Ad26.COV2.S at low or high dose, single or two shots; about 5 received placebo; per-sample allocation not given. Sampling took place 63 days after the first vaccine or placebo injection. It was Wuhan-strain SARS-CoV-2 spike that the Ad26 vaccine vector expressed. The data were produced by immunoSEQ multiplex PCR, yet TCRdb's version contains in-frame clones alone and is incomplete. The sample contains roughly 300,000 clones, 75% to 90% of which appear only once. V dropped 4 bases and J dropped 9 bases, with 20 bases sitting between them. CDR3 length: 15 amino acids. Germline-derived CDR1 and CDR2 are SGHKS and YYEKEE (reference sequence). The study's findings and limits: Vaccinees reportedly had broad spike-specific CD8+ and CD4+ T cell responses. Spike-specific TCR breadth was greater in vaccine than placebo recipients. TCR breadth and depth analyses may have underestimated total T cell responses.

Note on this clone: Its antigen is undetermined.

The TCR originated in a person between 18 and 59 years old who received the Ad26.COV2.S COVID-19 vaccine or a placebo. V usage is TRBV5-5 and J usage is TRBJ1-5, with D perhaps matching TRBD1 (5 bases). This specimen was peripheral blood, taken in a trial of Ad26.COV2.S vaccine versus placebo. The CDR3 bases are TGTGCCAGCAGCGCCAGCGTCCTAGGGGATCGGCCCCAGCATTTT. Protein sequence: CASSASVLGDRPQHF.